This paragraph covers one T cell receptor (beta chain) sequence. This clone is a singleton in its sample. Its recognized antigen is unknown. No qualities accompany the bases; no much larger clone lies one base away. This sample was included in a study of blood T cell repertoires in COVID-19 (dated by TCRdb to the early 2020s). In terms of the full investigation: Samples from collaborators originated in the United States, Italy and Spain and spanned both the acute and convalescent phases of COVID-19. The prospective study material was composed of cDNA or gDNA derived from T cells, B-cell-depleted T cells, or PBMCs. Deeply sampled blood TCRbeta repertoires from subjects exposed to, actively infected with, or recovered from COVID-19 were included in the dataset. The repertoires were released in a freely available public database intended as a resource for research on the immune response to SARS-CoV-2. The samples were drawn from the first 160 participants of the ongoing ImmuneRACE study and from some 1,300 subjects provided by 6 global collaborators. Sample metadata almost always included a de-identified subject ID, COVID-19 status, age in years and sex. Where available, HLA class I and class II types were obtained from metadata supplied by the sample provider rather than from assay-based typing.

The immunoSEQ Assay, a bias-controlled multiplex PCR, was used to amplify TCRbeta CDR3 regions from genomic DNA. For the original study's pipeline: The number of nucleated cells in each sample was estimated by amplification of reference gene primers within the assay. Sequence reads were collapsed and filtered to measure the absolute abundance of every unique TCRbeta CDR3 rearrangement. For each sample, productive Simpson clonality was calculated as the square root of Simpson's diversity index over productive rearrangements. The table was pulled from immuneACCESS by TCRdb, which kept in-frame rearrangements only. Such tables lose some clones; where checked, under half of the loss comes from unresolved V genes, and the rest has no known cause. V, J and clone size are those of that table, while D and trimming were read from the DNA. The table for this sample lists 140,000 or so clones; around 87% of them were counted only once. In total, the top ten clones hold approximately 3% of the sample.

Collaborating institutions collected whole blood in K2EDTA tubes following their own protocols. For TCRbeta analysis, collaborators shipped samples as frozen whole blood, isolated PBMCs, or DNA extracted from either of those sample types. The germline V end is reduced by 0 bases and the J end by 2 bases; junction bases left unmatched: 2. Via the germline V gene, CDR1 is MNHEY and CDR2 SVGAGI. Taken from cysteine to phenylalanine, the CDR3 has 15 residues. Just the 45-base CDR3 DNA is kept, in frame starting at base 1. What the work shows at the level of the full study, not this receptor alone: How much clinical and demographic metadata was included differed by source and by participant, and the metadata was provided uncurated.

Sequencing was done on a sample of peripheral blood. The chain joins TRBV6-5 to TRBJ2-5, and 8 junctional nucleotides match TRBD2. The receptor's source is a woman aged 55-70 years with active COVID-19. CDR3 reads: CASSYSPGGQETQYF. In nucleotide form, the sequence is TGTGCCAGCAGTTACTCGCCGGGAGGGCAAGAGACCCAGTACTTC.